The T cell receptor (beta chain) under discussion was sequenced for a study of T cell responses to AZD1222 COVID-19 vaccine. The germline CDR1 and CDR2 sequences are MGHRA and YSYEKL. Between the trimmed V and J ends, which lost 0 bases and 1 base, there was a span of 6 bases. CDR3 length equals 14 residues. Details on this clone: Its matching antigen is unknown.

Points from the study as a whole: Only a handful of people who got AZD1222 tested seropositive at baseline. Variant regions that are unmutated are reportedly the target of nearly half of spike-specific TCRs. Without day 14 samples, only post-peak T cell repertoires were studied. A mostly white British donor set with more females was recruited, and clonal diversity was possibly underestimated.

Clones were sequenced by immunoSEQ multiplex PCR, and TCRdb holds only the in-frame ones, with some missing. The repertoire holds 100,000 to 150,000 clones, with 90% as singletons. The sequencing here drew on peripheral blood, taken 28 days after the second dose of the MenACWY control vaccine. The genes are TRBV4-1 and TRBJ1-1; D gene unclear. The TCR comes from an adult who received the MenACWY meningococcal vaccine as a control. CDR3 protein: CASSQDRRNTEAFF. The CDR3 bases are TGCGCCAGCAGCCAAGACAGGCGGAACACTGAAGCTTTCTTT.